These 2 T cell receptor beta chains were sequenced from one sample in a study of blood T cell repertoires in COVID-19. Sequencing used immunoSEQ multiplex PCR; TCRdb keeps in-frame clones, though not all of them. The data show 89,000 or so clones, with about 95% seen just once and almost 4.5% held by the top ten. The sample consisted of peripheral blood. All receptors derive from a human donor with active COVID-19. The donor label of this sample is uncertain.

This clone was recorded only once. J is TRBJ1-5 and V is TRBV3-1 (or the pseudogene TRBV3-2); TRBD1 is a possible D gene (5 bases). The CDR3 consists of 15 residues. The ends were cut back, 5 bases at V and 0 bases at J, with 11 bases in the middle. In germline, CDR1 is LGHDT, CDR2 YNNKEL (reference sequence). The CDR3 nucleotides are TGTGCCAGCAGCAATCGGGGGAATAGCAATCAGCCCCAGCATTTT. Protein sequence: CASSNRGNSNQPQHF.

CDR3 nucleotide sequence: TGTGCCAGCAGTTATGACAAAAACACCGGGGAGCTGTTTTTT. Protein: CASSYDKNTGELFF. The genes are TRBV6-5 and TRBJ2-2; D is undetermined. The CDR3 is 14 residues long. V was shortened by 3 bases and J by 2 bases, with 7 bases between the two germline ends. Germline CDR1 is MNHEY and CDR2 is SVGAGI.